One and the same sample provided the 11 T cell receptor beta chains below, sequenced in a study of blood T cells in healthy people across ages. The authors ran a second PCR of about 6 to 11 cycles using a sample-barcoded 5' primer and a J-beta primer mix. MiXCR, run by TCRdb on the 5' RACE reads, gives a single entry per CDR3 protein. The sample holds around 1,000,000 distinct CDR3 sequences; 20% to 25% are singletons and the top ten take approximately 0.75%. Separately, the same data were catalogued under a study of T cells of mothers and their children.

Input material: blood. The receptors derive from a girl aged 2-10 years in good health.

V gene TRBV5-5 combines with J gene TRBJ2-7; 7 bases align to TRBD2. The CDR3 runs to 14 residues. The germline gives CDR1 SGHKS, CDR2 YYEKEE (reference sequence). Germline trimming cut 0 bases from V and 5 bases from J; bases unmatched to any gene: 5. The CDR3 region has the DNA TGTGCCAGCAGCTTGGGGGAGGGATGGGACGAGCAGTACTTC. Protein sequence: CASSLGEGWDEQYF.

The V and J genes are TRBV29-1 and TRBJ2-6, with D perhaps TRBD1 or TRBD2 (6 bases each). Germline CDR1 and CDR2: SQVTM and ANQGSEA. Trimming pared 7 bases from V and 0 bases from J, leaving 13 bases between. The CDR3 length is 15 residues. The CDR3 nucleotides read TGCAGCGCGGAGGGGGATTCCTCTGGGGCCAACGTCCTGACTTTC. As protein: CSAEGDSSGANVLTF. Based on the CDR3 plus reference TRBV29-1 and TRBJ2-6, the full variable domain is SAVISQKPSRDICQRGTSLTIQCQVDSQVTMMFWYRQQPGQSLTLIATANQGSEATYESGFVIDKFPISRPNLTFSTLTVSNMSPEDSSIYLCSAEGDSSGANVLTFGAGSRLTVL.

This clonotype was recorded a few times. This rearrangement joins TRBV2 to TRBJ2-5, with D possibly being TRBD2 (6 bases). The length of the CDR3 is 11 residues. V shed 8 bases and J shed 5 bases, with 9 bases lying between them. The germline gives CDR1 SNHLY, CDR2 FYNNEI. CDR3 region: CASLSGETQYF. CDR3 sequence (DNA): TGTGCCAGCCTAAGCGGGGAGACCCAGTACTTC.

The chain has TRBV24-1 and TRBJ2-5; 7 bases line up with TRBD2. V trimming: 3 bases; J trimming: 5 bases; junction bases outside the gene matches: 11. Germline V CDR1 and CDR2: KGHDR, SFDVKD. The CDR3 is 16 amino acids. CDR3 nucleotides: TGTGCCACCAGTGATCCCGTGGGGGGGGACGGTGAGACCCAGTACTTC. It translates to CATSDPVGGDGETQYF.

In its sample, this clonotype was seen a few times. The chain joins TRBV16 to TRBJ2-7; D uncertain. This CDR3 contains 13 residues. Deletions cut 5 bases from V and 5 bases from J, with 13 bases between. CDR1 KGHSY and CDR2 FQNENV come from the germline V gene. CDR3 loop: CASSSPWSHEQYF. CDR3 sequence (DNA): TGTGCCAGCAGCTCCCCCTGGAGCCACGAGCAGTACTTC.

There are many counts of this clonotype. The rearrangement uses TRBV6-5 and TRBJ1-6; D uncertain. Trimming removed 6 bases from V and 0 bases from J, with 9 bases in between. The germline CDR1 and CDR2 sequences are MNHEY and SVGAGI. The CDR3 sequence is 15 residues long. The CDR3 reads CASRKTSSYNSPLHF. The CDR3 DNA reads as TGTGCCAGCAGAAAGACGAGCTCCTATAATTCACCCCTCCACTTT.

CDR3 residues: CSARPNRLAGGNPTSYEQYF. DNA of the CDR3: TGCAGTGCTAGACCTAATCGACTAGCGGGGGGGAACCCTACAAGCTACGAGCAGTACTTC. J is TRBJ2-7 and V is TRBV20-1; TRBD2 aligns across 14 bases. The germline V gene has CDR1 DFQATT and CDR2 SNEGSKA (reference sequence). With 2 bases clipped from V and 3 bases from J, the junction kept 18 bases outside the gene matches. The CDR3 is 20 amino acids.

The chain joins TRBV6-2 or TRBV6-3 to TRBJ2-7, with D perhaps matching TRBD2 (5 bases). This CDR3 comprises 11 residues. The V gene lost 6 bases and the J gene lost 9 bases, with 12 bases spanning the gap. Germline values: CDR1 MNHEY, CDR2 SVGEGT. DNA of the CDR3: TGTGCCAGCAGCCGCTTAGAGGGGCAGTACTTC. Translation: CASSRLEGQYF.

V is TRBV28 and J is TRBJ1-1, with D possibly matching TRBD1 (6 bases). Germline V lookup: CDR1 MDHEN, CDR2 SYDVKM. The length of the CDR3 is 17 residues. V lost 6 bases and J lost 0, with 20 bases in between. The CDR3 DNA follows: TGTGCCAGCAGCCTATTTCCGCCGGGACAAATGAACACTGAAGCTTTCTTT. Translated: CASSLFPPGQMNTEAFF.

This clonotype was counted between two and nine times. This chain joins TRBV7-9 and TRBJ2-1; TRBD2 agrees at 8 bases. The V gene's germline CDR1 is SEHNR and CDR2 FQNEAQ (reference sequence). With 5 bases clipped from V and 5 bases from J, the junction kept 11 bases outside the gene matches. The CDR3 covers 16 residues. Here the CDR3 DNA reads TGTGCCAGCAGCCCTACGGGACTAGGGGGGCACAATGAGCAGTTCTTC. Amino acid sequence: CASSPTGLGGHNEQFF.

The chain carries TRBV29-1 and TRBJ2-5; TRBD2 matches at 11 bases. The J call is doubtful: the DNA matches TRBJ2-1 better. Looked up from germline, CDR1 is SQVTM and CDR2 is ANQGSEA. CDR3 size: 14 residues. In DNA, the CDR3 is TGCAGCGTTGAGATAGCGGGGGGGCTGGGTGAGCAGTTCTTC. Protein product: CSVEIAGGLGEQFF.